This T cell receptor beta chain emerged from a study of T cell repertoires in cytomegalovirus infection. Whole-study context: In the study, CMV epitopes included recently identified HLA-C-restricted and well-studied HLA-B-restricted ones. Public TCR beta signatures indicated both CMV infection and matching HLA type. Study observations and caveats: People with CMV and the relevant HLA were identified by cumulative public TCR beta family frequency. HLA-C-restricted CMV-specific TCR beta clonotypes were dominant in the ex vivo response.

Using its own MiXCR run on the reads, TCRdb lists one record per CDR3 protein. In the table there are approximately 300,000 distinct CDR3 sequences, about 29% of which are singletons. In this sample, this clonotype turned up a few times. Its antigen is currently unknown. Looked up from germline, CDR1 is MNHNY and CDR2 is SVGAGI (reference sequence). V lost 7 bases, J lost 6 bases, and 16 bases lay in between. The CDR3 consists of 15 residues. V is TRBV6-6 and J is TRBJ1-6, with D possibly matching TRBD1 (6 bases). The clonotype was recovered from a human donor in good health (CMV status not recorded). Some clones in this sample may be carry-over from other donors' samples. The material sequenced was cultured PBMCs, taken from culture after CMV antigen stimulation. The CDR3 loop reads CASTPDRTFNSPLHF. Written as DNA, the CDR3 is TGTGCCAGCACCCCCGACAGGACTTTTAATTCACCCCTCCACTTT.